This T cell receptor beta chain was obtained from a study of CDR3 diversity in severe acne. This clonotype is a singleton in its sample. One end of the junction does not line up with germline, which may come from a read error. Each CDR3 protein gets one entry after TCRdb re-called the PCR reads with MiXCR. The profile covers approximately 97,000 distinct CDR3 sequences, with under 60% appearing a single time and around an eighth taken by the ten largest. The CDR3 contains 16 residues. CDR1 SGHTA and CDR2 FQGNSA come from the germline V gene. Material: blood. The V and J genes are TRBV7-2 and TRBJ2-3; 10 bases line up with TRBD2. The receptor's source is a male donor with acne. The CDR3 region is CASSQLAGTFTDAQYF. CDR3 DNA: TGTGCCAGCAGCCAACTAGCGGGGACCTTCACAGATGCGCAGTATTTT. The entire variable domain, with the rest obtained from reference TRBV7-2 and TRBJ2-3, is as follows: GAGVSQSPSNKVTEKGKDVELRCDPISGHTALYWYRQSLGQGLEFLIYFQGNSAPDKSGLPSDRFSAERTGGSVSTLTIQRTQQEDSAVYLCASSQLAGTFTDAQYFGPGTRLTVL.